This T cell receptor beta chain was profiled in a study of PD-1 blockade in classical Hodgkin lymphoma. Whole-study findings and limits: CD4+ but not CD8+ TCR diversity rose significantly by C4D1.

The assay was immunoSEQ multiplex PCR, and TCRdb's table has in-frame clones only and misses some. The sample shows approximately 100,000 clones, around 89% of them seen only once. Trimming shortened V by 5 bases and J by 4 bases, and 11 bases separated the two germline ends. Per germline, CDR1 SGHVS and CDR2 FNYEAQ. The CDR3 contains 14 residues. Every patient experienced relapse after autologous stem cell transplantation, and brentuximab vedotin exposure varied. Best responses included complete response and partial response; otherwise, the best response was progressive disease. Worth noting for this clone: Its antigen is not known.

The V gene is TRBV7-6, the J gene TRBJ2-2; D is unresolved. This sample comprised peripheral blood mononuclear cells (PBMCs), obtained before the second cycle of nivolumab. This clonotype originated in a human donor with classical Hodgkin lymphoma. The CDR3 sequence is CASSPTFTTGELFF. In nucleotides, the CDR3 is TGTGCCAGCAGCCCGACATTCACCACCGGGGAGCTGTTTTTT.